Only a few counts were recorded for the clone carrying this T cell receptor beta chain. The antigen is not known. The data stem from a study of OX40 agonist ivuxolimab in advanced cancers. Study background: The study treated patients with ivuxolimab, an agonistic anti-OX40 (CD134) antibody. Participants, around 80% male, averaged approximately 60 years of age, ranging from about 20 to 79.

Per germline, CDR1 ENHRY and CDR2 SYGVKD. The V gene end was trimmed by 5 bases and the J gene end by 2 bases; junction bases not matched to a gene: 7. The CDR3 loop spans 15 amino acids. General observations from the study: At 0.1 to 3.0 mg/kg and by week 6, clonal expansion occurred in CD4+ and CD8+ blood T cells.

TCRdb's copy holds only in-frame clones and misses some; the assay was immunoSEQ multiplex PCR. This sample has some 41,000 clones, with around 90% found just once. This chain uses TRBV10-3 with TRBJ2-7; 9 bases are shared with TRBD2. Sample: CD4+ or CD8+ T cells sorted from blood, taken in a trial of the OX40 agonist ivuxolimab. The clonotype comes from an adult with an advanced solid tumor such as melanoma, head and neck, liver or kidney cancer. The CDR3 bases are TGTGCCATCAGTCCGACTAGCGGCCGCACCTACGAGCAGTACTTC. Its protein is CAISPTSGRTYEQYF.